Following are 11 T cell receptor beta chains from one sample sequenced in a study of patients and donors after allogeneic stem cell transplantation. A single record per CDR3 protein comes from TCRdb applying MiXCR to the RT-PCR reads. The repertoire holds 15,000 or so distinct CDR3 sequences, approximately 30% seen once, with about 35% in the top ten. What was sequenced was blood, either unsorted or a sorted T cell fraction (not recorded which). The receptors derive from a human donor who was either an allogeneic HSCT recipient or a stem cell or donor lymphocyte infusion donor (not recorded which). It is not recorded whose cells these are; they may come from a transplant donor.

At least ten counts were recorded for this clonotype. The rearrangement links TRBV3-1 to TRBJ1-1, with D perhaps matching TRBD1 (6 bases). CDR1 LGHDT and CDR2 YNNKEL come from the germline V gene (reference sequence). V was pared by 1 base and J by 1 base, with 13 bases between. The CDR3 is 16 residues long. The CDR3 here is CASSQASLGQNTEAFF. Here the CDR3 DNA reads TGTGCCAGCAGCCAAGCTTCACTGGGACAGAACACTGAAGCTTTCTTT.

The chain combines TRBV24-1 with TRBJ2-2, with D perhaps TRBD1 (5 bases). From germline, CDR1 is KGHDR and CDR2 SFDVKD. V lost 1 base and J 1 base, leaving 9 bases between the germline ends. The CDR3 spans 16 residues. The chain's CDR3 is CATSDFGQGNTGELFF. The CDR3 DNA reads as TGTGCCACCAGTGATTTTGGGCAGGGGAACACCGGGGAGCTGTTTTTT.

CDR3 loop: CASSYDNSGNTIYF. The CDR3, as DNA: TGTGCCAGCAGTTACGACAACTCTGGAAACACCATATATTTT. V and J are TRBV6-5 and TRBJ1-3; D unresolved. Trimming took off 2 bases at V and 0 bases at J, with 5 bases between the two ends. The CDR3 spans 14 residues. Germline loops: CDR1 MNHEY, CDR2 SVGAGI.

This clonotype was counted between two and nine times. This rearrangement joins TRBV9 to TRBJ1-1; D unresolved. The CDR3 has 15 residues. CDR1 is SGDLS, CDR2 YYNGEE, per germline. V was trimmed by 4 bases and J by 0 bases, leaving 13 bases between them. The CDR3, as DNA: TGTGCCAGCAGCCTCAATTTGGGCTTGAACACTGAAGCTTTCTTT. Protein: CASSLNLGLNTEAFF.

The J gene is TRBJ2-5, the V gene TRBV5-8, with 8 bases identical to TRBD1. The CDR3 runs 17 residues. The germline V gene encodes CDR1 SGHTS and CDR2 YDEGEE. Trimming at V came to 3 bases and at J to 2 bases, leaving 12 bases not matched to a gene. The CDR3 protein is CASSSMTTGVLQETQYF. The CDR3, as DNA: TGTGCCAGCAGCTCAATGACGACAGGGGTGCTTCAAGAGACCCAGTACTTC.

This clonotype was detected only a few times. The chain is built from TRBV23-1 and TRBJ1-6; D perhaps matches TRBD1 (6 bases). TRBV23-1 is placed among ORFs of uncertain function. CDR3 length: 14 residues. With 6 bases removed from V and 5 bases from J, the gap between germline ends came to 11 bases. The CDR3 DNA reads TGCGCCAGCAGCCACACAGGGAATAATTCACCCCTCCACTTT. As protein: CASSHTGNNSPLHF.

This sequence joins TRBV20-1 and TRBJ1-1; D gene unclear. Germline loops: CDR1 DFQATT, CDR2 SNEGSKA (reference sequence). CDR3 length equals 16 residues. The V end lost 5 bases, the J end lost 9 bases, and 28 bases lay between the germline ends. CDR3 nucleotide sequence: TGCAGTGCTCCCCCACTTCAGGCTCTGAACCCCCTGAAAGCTTTCTTT. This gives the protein CSAPPLQALNPLKAFF.

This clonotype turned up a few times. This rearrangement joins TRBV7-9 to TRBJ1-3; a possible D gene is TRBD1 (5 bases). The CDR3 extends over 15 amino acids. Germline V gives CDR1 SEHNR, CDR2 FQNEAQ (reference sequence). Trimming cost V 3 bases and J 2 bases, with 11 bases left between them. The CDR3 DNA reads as TGTGCCAGCAGCTTTAGCGGGACTCCTGGAAACACCATATATTTT. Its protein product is CASSFSGTPGNTIYF. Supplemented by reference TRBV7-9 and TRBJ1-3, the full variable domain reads DTGVSQNPRHKITKRGQNVTFRCDPISEHNRLYWYRQTLGQGPEFLTYFQNEAQLEKSRLLSDRFSAERPKGSFSTLEIQRTEQGDSAMYLCASSFSGTPGNTIYFGEGSWLTVV.

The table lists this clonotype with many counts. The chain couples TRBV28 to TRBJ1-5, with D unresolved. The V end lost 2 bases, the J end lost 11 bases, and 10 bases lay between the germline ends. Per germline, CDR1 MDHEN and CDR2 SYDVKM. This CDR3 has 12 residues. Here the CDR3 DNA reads TGTGCCAGCAGTTTAACACCGATGACCCAGCATTTT. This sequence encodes CASSLTPMTQHF.

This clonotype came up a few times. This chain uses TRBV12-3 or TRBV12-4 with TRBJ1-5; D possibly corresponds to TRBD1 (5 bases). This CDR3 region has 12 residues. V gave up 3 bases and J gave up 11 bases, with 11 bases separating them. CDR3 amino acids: CASSLAGGTQHF. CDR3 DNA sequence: TGTGCCAGCAGTTTGGCGGGGGGTACCCAGCATTTT.

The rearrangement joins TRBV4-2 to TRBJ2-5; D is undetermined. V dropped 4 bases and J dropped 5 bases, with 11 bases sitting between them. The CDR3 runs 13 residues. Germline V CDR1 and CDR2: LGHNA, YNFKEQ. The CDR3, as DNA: TGTGCCAGCAGCCGGAAGGATCACGAGACCCAGTACTTC. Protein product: CASSRKDHETQYF.